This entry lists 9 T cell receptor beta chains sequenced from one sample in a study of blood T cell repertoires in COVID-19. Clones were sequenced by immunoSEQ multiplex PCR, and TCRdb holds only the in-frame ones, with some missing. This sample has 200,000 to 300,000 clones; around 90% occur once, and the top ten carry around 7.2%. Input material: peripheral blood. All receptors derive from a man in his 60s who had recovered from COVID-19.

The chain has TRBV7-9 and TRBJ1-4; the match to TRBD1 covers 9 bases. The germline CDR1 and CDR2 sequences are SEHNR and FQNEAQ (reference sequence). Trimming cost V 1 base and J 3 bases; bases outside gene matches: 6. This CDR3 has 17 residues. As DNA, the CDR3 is TGTGCCAGCAGCTTAGGCCAAACAGGGGGCCCTAATGAAAAACTGTTTTTT. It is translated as CASSLGQTGGPNEKLFF.

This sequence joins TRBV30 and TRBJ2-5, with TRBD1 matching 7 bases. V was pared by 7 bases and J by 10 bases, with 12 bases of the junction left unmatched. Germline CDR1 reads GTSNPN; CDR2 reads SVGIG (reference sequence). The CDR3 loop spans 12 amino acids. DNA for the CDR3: TGTGCCTCCCTCGGACAGGAAGATAACCAGTACTTC. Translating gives CASLGQEDNQYF.

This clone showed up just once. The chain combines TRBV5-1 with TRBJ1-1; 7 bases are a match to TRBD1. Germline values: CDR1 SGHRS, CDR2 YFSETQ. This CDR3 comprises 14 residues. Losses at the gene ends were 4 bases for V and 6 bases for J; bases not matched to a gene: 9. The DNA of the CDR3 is TGCGCCAGCAGCCCCCGGACAGGCCCCCCTGAAGCTTTCTTT. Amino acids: CASSPRTGPPEAFF.

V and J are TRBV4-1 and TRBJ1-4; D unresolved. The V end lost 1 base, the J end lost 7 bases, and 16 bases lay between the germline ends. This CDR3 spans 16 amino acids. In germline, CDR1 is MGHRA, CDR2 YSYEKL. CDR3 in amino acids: CASSQGGDPSAEKLFF. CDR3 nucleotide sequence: TGCGCCAGCAGCCAAGGAGGAGACCCTAGTGCTGAAAAACTGTTTTTT.

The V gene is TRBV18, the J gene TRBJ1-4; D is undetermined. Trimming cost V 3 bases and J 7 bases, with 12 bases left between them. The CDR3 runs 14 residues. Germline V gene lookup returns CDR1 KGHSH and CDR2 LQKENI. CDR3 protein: CASSPTDSGEKLFF. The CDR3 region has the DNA TGTGCCAGCTCACCCACGGACTCTGGTGAAAAACTGTTTTTT.

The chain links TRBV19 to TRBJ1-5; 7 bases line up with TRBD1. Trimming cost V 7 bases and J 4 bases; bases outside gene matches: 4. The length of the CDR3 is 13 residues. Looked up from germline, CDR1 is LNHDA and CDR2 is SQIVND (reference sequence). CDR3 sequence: CASMQGENQPQHF. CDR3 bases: TGTGCCAGTATGCAGGGGGAAAATCAGCCCCAGCATTTT.

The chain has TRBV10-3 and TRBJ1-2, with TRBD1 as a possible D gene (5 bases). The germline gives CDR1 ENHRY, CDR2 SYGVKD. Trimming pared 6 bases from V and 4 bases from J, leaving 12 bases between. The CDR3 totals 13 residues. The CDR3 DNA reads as TGTGCCATCAGGGGCAGGGATGGCTATGGCTACACCTTC. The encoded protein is CAIRGRDGYGYTF.

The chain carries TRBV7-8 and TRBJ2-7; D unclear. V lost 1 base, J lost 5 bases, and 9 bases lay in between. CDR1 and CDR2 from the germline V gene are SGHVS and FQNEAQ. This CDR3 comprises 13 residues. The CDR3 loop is CASSLVPGHEQYV. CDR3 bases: TGTGCCAGCAGCTTAGTCCCGGGTCACGAGCAGTACGTC.

CDR3 nucleotide sequence: TGTGCCAGCAGGCGGGACTTCAATGAGCAGTTCTTC. Protein sequence: CASRRDFNEQFF. The rearrangement uses TRBV27 and TRBJ2-1; the D gene is possibly TRBD2 (6 bases). Germline-derived CDR1 and CDR2 are MNHEY and SMNVEV (reference sequence). This CDR3 has 12 amino acids. V lost 6 bases, J lost 6 bases, and 9 bases lay in between.